This TCR beta chain was sequenced for a study of blood T cell repertoires in COVID-19. On the study more broadly: From the United States, Italy and Spain came samples of acute and convalescent COVID-19. Sources were T cells, B-cell-depleted T cells, or PBMCs; the material itself was cDNA or gDNA.

Authors' data handling: Reference gene primer amplification in the assay estimated nucleated cell counts. Sequencing was performed with immunoSEQ multiplex PCR; in TCRdb, only in-frame clones are kept and a portion is missing. The DNA was the basis for D and trimming; V, J and clone size are from that table. The data show around 70,000 clones, more than 70% seen once. This clone has a single count. The germline V gene encodes CDR1 MNHEY and CDR2 SVGAGI. This CDR3 spans 15 amino acids. V shed 6 bases and J 5 bases; nucleotides not matched to a gene: 8. The genes are TRBV6-5 and TRBJ1-5; 9 bases are shared with TRBD1. The specimen was peripheral blood. This receptor was identified in a man aged 50 to 59 with acute or convalescent COVID-19. The CDR3 DNA reads as TGTGCCAGCAGCCCCGGGACAGGGAAGGATCAGCCCCAGCATTTT. Protein sequence: CASSPGTGKDQPQHF.